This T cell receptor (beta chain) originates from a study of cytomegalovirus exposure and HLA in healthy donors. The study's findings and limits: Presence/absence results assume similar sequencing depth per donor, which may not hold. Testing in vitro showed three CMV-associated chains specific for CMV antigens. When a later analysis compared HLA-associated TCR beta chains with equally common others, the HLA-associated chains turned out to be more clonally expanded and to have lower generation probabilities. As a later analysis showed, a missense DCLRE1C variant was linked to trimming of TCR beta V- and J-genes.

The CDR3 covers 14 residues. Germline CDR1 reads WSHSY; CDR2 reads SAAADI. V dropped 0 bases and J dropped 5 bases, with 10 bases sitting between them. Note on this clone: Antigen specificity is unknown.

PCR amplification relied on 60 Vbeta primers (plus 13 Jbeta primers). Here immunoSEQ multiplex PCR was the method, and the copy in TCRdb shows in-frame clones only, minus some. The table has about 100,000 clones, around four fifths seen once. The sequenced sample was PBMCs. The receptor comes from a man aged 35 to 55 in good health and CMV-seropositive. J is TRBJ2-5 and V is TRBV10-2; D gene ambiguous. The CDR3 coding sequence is TGCGCCAGCAGTGAGTCTTTGTCTGCGGAGACCCAGTACTTC. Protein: CASSESLSAETQYF.